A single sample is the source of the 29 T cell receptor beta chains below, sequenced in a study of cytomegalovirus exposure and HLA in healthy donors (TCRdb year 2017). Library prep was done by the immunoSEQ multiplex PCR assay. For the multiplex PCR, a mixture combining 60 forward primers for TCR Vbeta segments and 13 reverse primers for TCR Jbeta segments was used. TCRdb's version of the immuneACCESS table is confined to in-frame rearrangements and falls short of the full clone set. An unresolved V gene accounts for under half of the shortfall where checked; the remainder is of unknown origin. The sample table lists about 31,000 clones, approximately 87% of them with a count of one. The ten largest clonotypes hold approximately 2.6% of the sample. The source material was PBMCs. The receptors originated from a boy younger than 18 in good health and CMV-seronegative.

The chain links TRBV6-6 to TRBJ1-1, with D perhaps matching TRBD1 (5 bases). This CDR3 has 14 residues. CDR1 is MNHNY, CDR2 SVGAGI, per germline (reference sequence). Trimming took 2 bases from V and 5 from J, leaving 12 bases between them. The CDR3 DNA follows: TGTGCCAGCAGTTACGGGCAGGGAGGAACTGAAGCTTTCTTT. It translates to CASSYGQGGTEAFF.

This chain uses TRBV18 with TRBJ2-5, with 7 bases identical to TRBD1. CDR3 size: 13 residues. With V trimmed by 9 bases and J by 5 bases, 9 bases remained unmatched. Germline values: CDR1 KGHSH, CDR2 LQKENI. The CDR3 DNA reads TGTGCCAGTTCCCGGGACAGTCGGGAGACCCAGTACTTC. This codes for CASSRDSRETQYF.

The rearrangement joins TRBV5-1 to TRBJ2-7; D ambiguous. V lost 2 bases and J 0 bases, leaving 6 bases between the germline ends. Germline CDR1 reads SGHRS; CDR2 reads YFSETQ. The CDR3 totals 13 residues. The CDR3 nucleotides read TGCGCCAGCAGCTTAGACACCTCCTACGAGCAGTACTTC. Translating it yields CASSLDTSYEQYF.

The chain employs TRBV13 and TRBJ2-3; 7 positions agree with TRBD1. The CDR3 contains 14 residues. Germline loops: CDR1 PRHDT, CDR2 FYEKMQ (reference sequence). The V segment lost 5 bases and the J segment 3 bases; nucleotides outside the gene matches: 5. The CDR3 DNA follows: TGTGCCAGCAGCCCAAGACAGGGTACAGATACGCAGTATTTT. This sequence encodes CASSPRQGTDTQYF.

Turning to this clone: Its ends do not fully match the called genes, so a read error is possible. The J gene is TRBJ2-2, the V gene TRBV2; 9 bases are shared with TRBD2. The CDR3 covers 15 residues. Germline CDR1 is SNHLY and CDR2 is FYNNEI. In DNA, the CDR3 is TGTGTCAGCACCTTAGCGGGGGCGAACACCGGGGAGCTGTTTTTT. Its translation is CVSTLAGANTGELFF. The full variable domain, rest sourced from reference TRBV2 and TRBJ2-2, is EPEVTQTPSHQVTQMGQEVILRCVPISNHLYFYWYRQILGQKVEFLVSFYNNEISEKSEIFDDQFSVERPDGSNFTLKIRSTKLEDSAMYFCVSTLAGANTGELFFGEGSRLTVL.

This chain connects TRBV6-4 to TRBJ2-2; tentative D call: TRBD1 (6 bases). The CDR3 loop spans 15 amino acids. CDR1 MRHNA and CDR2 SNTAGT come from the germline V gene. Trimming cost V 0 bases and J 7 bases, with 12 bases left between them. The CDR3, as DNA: TGTGCCAGCAGTGACTCGTCAGGGGTTGGCGGGGAGCTGTTTTTT. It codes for CASSDSSGVGGELFF.

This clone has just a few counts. The DNA of the CDR3 is TGCAGCGTTCGGGGACAACTCACCTACGAGCAGTACTTC. Translated, it gives CSVRGQLTYEQYF. The chain uses TRBV29-1 and TRBJ2-5; D possibly corresponds to TRBD1 (6 bases). TRBJ2-7 explains the end of the DNA better; the J call may be wrong. CDR1 and CDR2 (germline): SQVTM, ANQGSEA. The CDR3 contains 13 residues.

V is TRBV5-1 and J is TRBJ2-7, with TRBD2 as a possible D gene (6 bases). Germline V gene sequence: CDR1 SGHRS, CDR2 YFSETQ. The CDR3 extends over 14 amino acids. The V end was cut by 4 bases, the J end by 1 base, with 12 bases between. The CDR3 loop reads CASSEGGVSYEQYF. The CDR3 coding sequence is TGCGCCAGCAGCGAGGGCGGGGTATCCTACGAGCAGTACTTC. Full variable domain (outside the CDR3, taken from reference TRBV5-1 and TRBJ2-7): KAGVTQTPRYLIKTRGQQVTLSCSPISGHRSVSWYQQTPGQGLQFLFEYFSETQRNKGNFPGRFSGRQFSNSRSEMNVSTLELGDSALYLCASSEGGVSYEQYFGPGTRLTVT.

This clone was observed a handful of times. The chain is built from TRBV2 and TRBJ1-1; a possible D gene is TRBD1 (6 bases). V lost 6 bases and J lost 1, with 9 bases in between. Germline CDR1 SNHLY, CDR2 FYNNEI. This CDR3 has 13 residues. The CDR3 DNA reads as TGTGCCAGCAGCGCGGACAGGAACACTGAAGCTTTCTTT. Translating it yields CASSADRNTEAFF. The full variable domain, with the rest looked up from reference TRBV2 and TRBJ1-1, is EPEVTQTPSHQVTQMGQEVILRCVPISNHLYFYWYRQILGQKVEFLVSFYNNEISEKSEIFDDQFSVERPDGSNFTLKIRSTKLEDSAMYFCASSADRNTEAFFGQGTRLTVV.

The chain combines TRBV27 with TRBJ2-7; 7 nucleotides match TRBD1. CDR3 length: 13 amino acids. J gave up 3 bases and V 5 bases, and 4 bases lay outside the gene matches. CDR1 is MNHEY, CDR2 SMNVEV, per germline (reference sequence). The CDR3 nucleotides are TGTGCCAGCAGTGGCCGGGACAGCTACGAGCAGTACTTC. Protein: CASSGRDSYEQYF.

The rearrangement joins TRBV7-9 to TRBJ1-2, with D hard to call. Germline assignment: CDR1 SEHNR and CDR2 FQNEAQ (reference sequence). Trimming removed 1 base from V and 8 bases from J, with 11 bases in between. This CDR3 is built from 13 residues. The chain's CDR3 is CASSLEPFEGYTF. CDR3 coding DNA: TGTGCCAGCAGCTTAGAACCGTTCGAGGGCTACACCTTC.

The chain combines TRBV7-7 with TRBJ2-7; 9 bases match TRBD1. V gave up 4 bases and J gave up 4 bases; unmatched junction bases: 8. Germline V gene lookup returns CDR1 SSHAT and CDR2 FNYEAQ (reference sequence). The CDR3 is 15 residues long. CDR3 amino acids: CASSSSPGQGYEQYF. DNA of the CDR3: TGTGCCAGCAGCTCCTCCCCGGGACAGGGTTACGAGCAGTACTTC. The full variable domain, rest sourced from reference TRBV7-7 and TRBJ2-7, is GAGVSQSPRYKVTKRGQDVTLRCDPISSHATLYWYQQALGQGPEFLTYFNYEAQPDKSGLPSDRFSAERPEGSISTLTIQRTEQRDSAMYRCASSSSPGQGYEQYFGPGTRLTVT.

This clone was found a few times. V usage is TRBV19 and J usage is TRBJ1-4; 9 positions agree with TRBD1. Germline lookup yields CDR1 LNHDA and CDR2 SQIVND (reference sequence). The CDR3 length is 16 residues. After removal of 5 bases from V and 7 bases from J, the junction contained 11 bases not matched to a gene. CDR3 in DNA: TGTGCCAGTAGTCCCGGGACAGGGTACGCGAGTGAAAAACTGTTTTTT. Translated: CASSPGTGYASEKLFF.

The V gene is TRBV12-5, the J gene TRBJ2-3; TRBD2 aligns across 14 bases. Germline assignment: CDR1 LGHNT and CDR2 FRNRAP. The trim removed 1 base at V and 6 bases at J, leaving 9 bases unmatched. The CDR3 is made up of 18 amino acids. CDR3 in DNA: TGTGCTAGTGGTTTGGCTAGACTAGCGGGGGGGGATGTGGATACGCAGTATTTT. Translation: CASGLARLAGGDVDTQYF.

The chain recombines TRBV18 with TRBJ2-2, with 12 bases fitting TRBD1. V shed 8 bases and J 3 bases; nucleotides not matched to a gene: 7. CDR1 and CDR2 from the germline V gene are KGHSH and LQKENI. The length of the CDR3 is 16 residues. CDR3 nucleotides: TGTGCCAGCGCTACCGGGACAGGGGGCTACACCGGGGAGCTGTTTTTT. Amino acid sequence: CASATGTGGYTGELFF.

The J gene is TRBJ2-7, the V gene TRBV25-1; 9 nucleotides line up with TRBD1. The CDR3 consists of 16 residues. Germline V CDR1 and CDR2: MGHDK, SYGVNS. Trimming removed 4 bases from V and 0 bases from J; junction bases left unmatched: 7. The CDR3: CASSGSGTGSSYEQYF. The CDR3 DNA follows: TGTGCCAGCAGTGGGTCCGGGACAGGGAGCTCCTACGAGCAGTACTTC.

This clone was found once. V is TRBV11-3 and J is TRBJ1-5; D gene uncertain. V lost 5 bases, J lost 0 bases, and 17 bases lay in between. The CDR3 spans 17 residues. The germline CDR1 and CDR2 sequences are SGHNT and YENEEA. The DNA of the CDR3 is TGTGCCAGCAGCACATCCTCGGGGAGGGTTAGCAATCAGCCCCAGCATTTT. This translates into CASSTSSGRVSNQPQHF.

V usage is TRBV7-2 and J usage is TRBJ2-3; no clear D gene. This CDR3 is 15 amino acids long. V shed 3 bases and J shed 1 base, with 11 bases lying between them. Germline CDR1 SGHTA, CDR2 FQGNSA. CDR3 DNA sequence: TGTGCCAGCAGCTTCGGTAAGCGAGGCACAGATACGCAGTATTTT. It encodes CASSFGKRGTDTQYF.

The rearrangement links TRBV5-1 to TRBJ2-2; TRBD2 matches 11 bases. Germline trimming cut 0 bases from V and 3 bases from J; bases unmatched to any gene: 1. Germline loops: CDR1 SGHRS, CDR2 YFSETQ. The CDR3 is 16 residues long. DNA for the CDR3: TGCGCCAGCAGCTTGGAACTAGCGGGGGACACCGGGGAGCTGTTTTTT. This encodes CASSLELAGDTGELFF.

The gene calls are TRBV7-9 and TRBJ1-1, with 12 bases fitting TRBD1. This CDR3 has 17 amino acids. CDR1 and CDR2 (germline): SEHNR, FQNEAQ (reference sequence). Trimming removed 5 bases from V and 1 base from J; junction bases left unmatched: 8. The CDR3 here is CASSHRDRGQENTEAFF. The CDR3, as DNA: TGTGCCAGCAGCCACCGGGACAGGGGGCAGGAGAACACTGAAGCTTTCTTT.

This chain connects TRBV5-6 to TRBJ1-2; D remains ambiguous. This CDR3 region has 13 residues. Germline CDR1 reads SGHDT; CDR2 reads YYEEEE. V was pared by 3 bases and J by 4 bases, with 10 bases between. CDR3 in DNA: TGTGCCAGCAGCTCAAGACACCTCTATGGCTACACCTTC. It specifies CASSSRHLYGYTF.

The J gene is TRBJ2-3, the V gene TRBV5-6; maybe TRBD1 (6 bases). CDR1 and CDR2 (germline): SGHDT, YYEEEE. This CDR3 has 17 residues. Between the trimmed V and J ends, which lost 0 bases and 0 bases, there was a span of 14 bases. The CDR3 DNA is TGTGCCAGCAGCTTGGATACAGGGATTGCTAGCACAGATACGCAGTATTTT. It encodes CASSLDTGIASTDTQYF.

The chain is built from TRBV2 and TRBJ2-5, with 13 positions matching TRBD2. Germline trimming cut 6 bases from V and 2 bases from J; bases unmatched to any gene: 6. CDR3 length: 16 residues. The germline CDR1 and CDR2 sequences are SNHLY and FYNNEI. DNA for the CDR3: TGTGCCAGCAGGATAGGACTAGCGGGGGTTCAAGAGACCCAGTACTTC. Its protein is CASRIGLAGVQETQYF. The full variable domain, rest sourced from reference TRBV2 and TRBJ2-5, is EPEVTQTPSHQVTQMGQEVILRCVPISNHLYFYWYRQILGQKVEFLVSFYNNEISEKSEIFDDQFSVERPDGSNFTLKIRSTKLEDSAMYFCASRIGLAGVQETQYFGPGTRLLVL.

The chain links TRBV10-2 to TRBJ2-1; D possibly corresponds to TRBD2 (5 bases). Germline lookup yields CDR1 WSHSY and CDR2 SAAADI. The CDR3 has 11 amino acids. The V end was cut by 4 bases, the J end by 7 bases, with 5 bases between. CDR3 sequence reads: CASSGGNEQFF. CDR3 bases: TGCGCCAGCAGTGGAGGGAATGAGCAGTTCTTC.

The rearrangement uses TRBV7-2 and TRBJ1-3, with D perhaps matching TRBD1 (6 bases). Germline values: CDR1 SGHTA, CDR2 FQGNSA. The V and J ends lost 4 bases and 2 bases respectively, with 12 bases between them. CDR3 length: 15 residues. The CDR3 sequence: CASSSDRQAGNTIYF. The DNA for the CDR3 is TGTGCCAGCAGCTCAGATAGACAGGCTGGAAACACCATATATTTT.

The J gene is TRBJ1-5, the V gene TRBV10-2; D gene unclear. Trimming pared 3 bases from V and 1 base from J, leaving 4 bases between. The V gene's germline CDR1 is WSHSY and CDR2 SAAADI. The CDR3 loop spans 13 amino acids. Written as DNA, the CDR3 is TGCGCCAGCAGTGATGGCAGCAATCAGCCCCAGCATTTT. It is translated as CASSDGSNQPQHF.

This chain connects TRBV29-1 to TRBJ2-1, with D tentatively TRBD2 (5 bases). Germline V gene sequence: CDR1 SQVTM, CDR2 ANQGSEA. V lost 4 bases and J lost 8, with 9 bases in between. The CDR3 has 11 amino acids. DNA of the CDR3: TGCAGCGTTGGGCTAGCCCATGAGCAGTTCTTC. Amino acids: CSVGLAHEQFF.

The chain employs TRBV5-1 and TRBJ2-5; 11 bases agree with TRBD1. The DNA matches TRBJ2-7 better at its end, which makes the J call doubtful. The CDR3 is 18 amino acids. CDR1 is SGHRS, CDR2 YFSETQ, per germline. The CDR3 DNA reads TGCGCCAGCAGCTTGGGGAGACCAGAGGACAGGGGGCTCTACGAGCAGTACTTC. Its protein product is CASSLGRPEDRGLYEQYF.

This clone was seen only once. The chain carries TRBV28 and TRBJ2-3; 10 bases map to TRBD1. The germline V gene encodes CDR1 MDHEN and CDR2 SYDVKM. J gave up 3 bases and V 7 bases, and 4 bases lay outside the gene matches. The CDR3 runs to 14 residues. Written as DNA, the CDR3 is TGTGCCAGCAAGACAGGGGGCGAAACAGATACGCAGTATTTT. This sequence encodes CASKTGGETDTQYF. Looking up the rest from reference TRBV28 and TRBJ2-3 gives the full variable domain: DVKVTQSSRYLVKRTGEKVFLECVQDMDHENMFWYRQDPGLGLRLIYFSYDVKMKEKGDIPEGYSVSREKKERFSLILESASTNQTSMYLCASKTGGETDTQYFGPGTRLTVL.